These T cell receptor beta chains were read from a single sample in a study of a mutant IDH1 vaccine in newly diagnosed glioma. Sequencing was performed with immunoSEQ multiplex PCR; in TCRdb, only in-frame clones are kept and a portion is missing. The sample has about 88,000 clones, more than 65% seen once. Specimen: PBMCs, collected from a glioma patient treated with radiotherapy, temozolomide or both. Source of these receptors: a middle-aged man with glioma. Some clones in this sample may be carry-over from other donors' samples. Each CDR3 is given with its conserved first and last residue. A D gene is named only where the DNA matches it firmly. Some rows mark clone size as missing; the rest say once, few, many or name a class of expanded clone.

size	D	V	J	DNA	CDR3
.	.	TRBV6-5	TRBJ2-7	TGTGCCACCTCCCAGTACGAGCAGTACTTC	CATSQYEQYF
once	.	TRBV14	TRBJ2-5	TGTGCCAGCAGCCATCGCGTCGGGACCAACCTAGTGCAAGAGACCCAGTACTTC	CASSHRVGTNLVQETQYF
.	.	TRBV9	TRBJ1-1	TGTGCCAGCAGCGTCACCACCGGGGCCGGGATGAACACTGAAGCTTTCTTT	CASSVTTGAGMNTEAFF
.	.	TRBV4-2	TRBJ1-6	TGTGCCAGCAGCCAAAATTTGGCGTCCTATAATTCACCCCTCCACTTT	CASSQNLASYNSPLHF
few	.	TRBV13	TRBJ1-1	TGTGCCAGCAGCGAGGGGAAGAGCACTGAAGCTTTCTTT	CASSEGKSTEAFF
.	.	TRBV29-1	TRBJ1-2	TGCAGCGGTCCCCGACGGGTCCCATGGGGTTATGGCTACACCTTC	CSGPRRVPWGYGYTF
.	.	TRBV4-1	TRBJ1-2	TGCGCCAGCAGCCAAGATAGCAGGGACACAACCTTTAACTATGGCTACACCTTC	CASSQDSRDTTFNYGYTF
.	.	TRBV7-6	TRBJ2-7	TGTGCCAGCAGCTTAGGGGGCAGGGCTAGCGTCTACGAGCAGTACTTC	CASSLGGRASVYEQYF
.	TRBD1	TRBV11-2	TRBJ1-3	TGTGCCAGCAGCTTACAGGGGGCAAGAGGAAACACCATATATTTT	CASSLQGARGNTIYF
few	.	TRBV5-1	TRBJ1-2	TGCGCCAGCAGCTTCGACCTAGGTGGCTACACCTTC	CASSFDLGGYTF
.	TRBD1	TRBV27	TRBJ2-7	TGTGCCAGCAGCAGACAGGGGGCCTACGAGCAGTACTTC	CASSRQGAYEQYF
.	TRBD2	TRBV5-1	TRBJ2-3	TGCGCCAGCAGTCCCGGGACTAGCGGCACAGATACGCAGTATTTT	CASSPGTSGTDTQYF
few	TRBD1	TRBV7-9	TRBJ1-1	TGTGCCAGCAGCTACGCAGGGGGCTTCACTGAAGCTTTCTTT	CASSYAGGFTEAFF
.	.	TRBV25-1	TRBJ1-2	TGTGCCAGCATGGAGAACTATGGCTACACCTTC	CASMENYGYTF
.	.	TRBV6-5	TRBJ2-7	TGTGCCACCTATCTAAATTCCGAGCAGTACTTC	CATYLNSEQYF
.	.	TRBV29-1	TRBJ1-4	TGCAGCGGGGGGGATCGGACGGGGAAACTGTTTTTT	CSGGDRTGKLFF
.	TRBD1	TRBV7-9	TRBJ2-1	TGTGCCAGCAGCCGCCCCGGACAGGGGAAATACAATGAGCAGTTCTTC	CASSRPGQGKYNEQFF
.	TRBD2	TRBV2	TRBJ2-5	TGTGCCAGCAGTGTGTCGGCGGGGGTGGGGCGGACCCAGTACTTC	CASSVSAGVGRTQYF